The 26 T cell receptor beta chains listed next were all sequenced from one sample in a study of chemoradiotherapy in HPV16-positive cancers. The method was immunoSEQ multiplex PCR; TCRdb's version includes in-frame clones alone and lacks a portion of them. The sample records fewer than 6,000 clones, roughly 90% being singletons. Sequenced material: tumor tissue, taken from a patient who underwent chemoradiotherapy. Receptors were obtained from a human donor with HPV-associated anogenital cancer.

V and J are TRBV7-9 and TRBJ2-1; 8 nucleotides agree with TRBD2. This CDR3 spans 17 amino acids. Germline V lookup: CDR1 SEHNR, CDR2 FQNEAQ (reference sequence). The V and J ends lost 1 base and 6 bases, in that order; junction bases with no gene match: 11. The CDR3 region is CASSLGAGGPSFNEQFF. The CDR3 DNA follows: TGTGCCAGCAGCTTAGGGGCGGGAGGTCCCTCTTTCAATGAGCAGTTCTTC.

The rearrangement links TRBV5-1 to TRBJ1-2; a weak D match, TRBD1 (6 bases). V was pared by 4 bases and J by 4 bases, with 11 bases between. The CDR3 length is 13 residues. CDR1 is SGHRS, CDR2 YFSETQ, per germline. The CDR3 region is CASSPQTGYGYTF. CDR3 DNA: TGCGCCAGCAGCCCCCAGACAGGCTATGGCTACACCTTC.

The chain couples TRBV25-1 to TRBJ1-1; weak D call: TRBD1 (6 bases). This CDR3 is 15 amino acids long. CDR1 and CDR2 from the germline V gene are MGHDK and SYGVNS. Between the trimmed V and J ends, which lost 7 bases and 0 bases, there was a span of 15 bases. The CDR3 spells CASTARGSMNTEAFF. CDR3 bases: TGTGCCAGCACCGCTAGGGGGTCCATGAACACTGAAGCTTTCTTT.

J is TRBJ2-3 and V is TRBV11-2; 9 bases align to TRBD2. Trimming at V came to 5 bases and at J to 1 base, leaving 4 bases not matched to a gene. The CDR3 is made up of 15 amino acids. CDR1 is SGHAT, CDR2 FQNNGV, per germline. As DNA, the CDR3 is TGTGCCAGCAGCCCTTGGACTAGCGGCACAGATACGCAGTATTTT. It yields the protein CASSPWTSGTDTQYF.

The rearrangement links TRBV19 to TRBJ2-1; D is tentatively TRBD1 or TRBD2 (6 bases each). From germline, CDR1 is LNHDA and CDR2 SQIVND (reference sequence). Deletions cut 4 bases from V and 3 bases from J, with 10 bases between. The CDR3 runs 14 residues. CDR3 loop: CASSKGGHYNEQFF. The CDR3 DNA follows: TGTGCCAGTAGTAAGGGGGGACACTACAATGAGCAGTTCTTC. Complete variable domain (other parts from reference TRBV19 and TRBJ2-1): DGGITQSPKYLFRKEGQNVTLSCEQNLNHDAMYWYRQDPGQGLRLIYYSQIVNDFQKGDIAEGYSVSREKKESFPLTVTSAQKNPTAFYLCASSKGGHYNEQFFGPGTRLTVL.

The gene calls are TRBV2 and TRBJ1-2, with no clear D. Germline V gene lookup returns CDR1 SNHLY and CDR2 FYNNEI. The CDR3 covers 13 residues. V lost 1 base to trimming and J lost 4 bases, with 7 bases between them. The CDR3 DNA reads TGTGCCAGCAGTGAAGGAGTGAGCTATGGCTACACCTTC. Translation: CASSEGVSYGYTF.

The rearrangement joins TRBV28 to TRBJ2-4, with D hard to call. CDR1 is MDHEN, CDR2 SYDVKM, per germline. The CDR3 runs 14 residues. V lost 3 bases and J 3 bases, leaving 9 bases between the germline ends. The CDR3 nucleotides read TGTGCCAGCAGTTTGTTGGGCAGCAAAAACATTCAGTACTTC. It encodes CASSLLGSKNIQYF. The entire variable domain, with the rest obtained from reference TRBV28 and TRBJ2-4, is as follows: DVKVTQSSRYLVKRTGEKVFLECVQDMDHENMFWYRQDPGLGLRLIYFSYDVKMKEKGDIPEGYSVSREKKERFSLILESASTNQTSMYLCASSLLGSKNIQYFGAGTRLSVL.

The chain uses TRBV15 and TRBJ2-2; no firm D call. The CDR3 is 14 residues long. Germline values: CDR1 LNHNV, CDR2 YYDKDF (reference sequence). V was cut by 3 bases and J by 2 bases, with 7 bases left in between. The CDR3 here is CATSSSDNTGELFF. CDR3 nucleotides: TGTGCCACCAGCAGCTCAGATAACACCGGGGAGCTGTTTTTT.

The chain couples TRBV27 to TRBJ2-3; D may be TRBD1 (6 bases). The CDR3 length is 15 residues. Germline values: CDR1 MNHEY, CDR2 SMNVEV (reference sequence). The V end lost 4 bases, the J end lost 4 bases, and 15 bases lay between the germline ends. The CDR3 here is CASSWGAGVSDTQYF. CDR3 DNA sequence: TGTGCCAGCAGTTGGGGCGCAGGGGTTTCAGATACGCAGTATTTT.

V and J are TRBV7-2 and TRBJ1-3; D is uncertain. The CDR3 spans 14 residues. Trimming shortened V by 5 bases and J by 4 bases, and 12 bases separated the two germline ends. Per the germline V gene, CDR1 is SGHTA and CDR2 is FQGNSA. The CDR3 sequence is CASSLPYGGNTIYF. The CDR3 DNA follows: TGTGCCAGCAGCCTCCCCTACGGGGGAAACACCATATATTTT.

The chain joins TRBV6-6 to TRBJ2-5; TRBD1 agrees at 7 bases. V shed 5 bases, J shed 0 bases, and the junction held 9 bases outside the gene matches. The CDR3 totals 16 residues. Looked up from germline, CDR1 is MNHNY and CDR2 is SVGAGI (reference sequence). CDR3 residues: CASSLRQGQYQETQYF. The CDR3 DNA is TGTGCCAGCAGTCTCCGACAGGGACAATACCAAGAGACCCAGTACTTC.

The J gene is TRBJ2-3, the V gene TRBV9; possible D gene TRBD2, 6 bases. V was clipped by 0 bases and J by 2 bases, with 16 bases between them. The CDR3 covers 17 residues. Per germline, CDR1 SGDLS and CDR2 YYNGEE. The CDR3 sequence is CASSVEAWTTLTDTQYF. CDR3 DNA sequence: TGTGCCAGCAGCGTAGAAGCTTGGACTACCCTCACAGATACGCAGTATTTT.

The chain employs TRBV4-2 and TRBJ2-2; no firm D call. CDR1 and CDR2 from the germline V gene are LGHNA and YNFKEQ. The V end was cut by 0 bases, the J end by 3 bases, with 8 bases between. The length of the CDR3 is 15 residues. This CDR3 is CASSQDGMDTGELFF. The CDR3 DNA sequence: TGTGCCAGCAGCCAAGATGGAATGGACACCGGGGAGCTGTTTTTT.

The CDR3 coding sequence is TGCAGTGCTCCTGTACAGCACGAGCAGTACGTC. Its translation: CSAPVQHEQYV. The chain couples TRBV20-1 to TRBJ2-7; no firm D call. Trimming removed 5 bases at V and 5 bases at J, with 10 bases between. The CDR3 covers 11 residues. The germline CDR1 and CDR2 sequences are DFQATT and SNEGSKA (reference sequence).

This clone counts as large (0.1 to 1%). This chain joins TRBV11-1 and TRBJ2-7; possibly TRBD2 for D (6 bases). The germline CDR1 and CDR2 sequences are SGHAT and FQDESV (reference sequence). The CDR3 totals 14 residues. V was clipped by 5 bases and J by 6 bases, with 17 bases between them. CDR3 nucleotides: TGTGCCAGCAGCCTCATCGGGGGTAGTGGCGAGCAGTACTTC. It is translated as CASSLIGGSGEQYF.

The chain carries TRBV6-1 and TRBJ1-3; 9 bases line up with TRBD1. This CDR3 contains 16 residues. The ends lost 4 bases at V and 3 bases at J; junction bases unmatched: 7. CDR1 MNHNS and CDR2 SASEGT come from the germline V gene. The CDR3 is CASSARDRGDGNTIYF. CDR3 sequence (DNA): TGTGCCAGCAGTGCCCGAGACAGGGGGGATGGAAACACCATATATTTT.

The chain employs TRBV7-6 and TRBJ1-3; no reliable D call. V lost 6 bases to trimming and J lost 0 bases, with 15 bases between them. The V gene's germline CDR1 is SGHVS and CDR2 FNYEAQ. CDR3 length: 16 amino acids. The CDR3 DNA sequence: TGTGCCAGCAGTAACGGCCCCGGGTTCTCTGGAAACACCATATATTTT. This encodes CASSNGPGFSGNTIYF. Drawing the rest from reference TRBV7-6 and TRBJ1-3, the complete variable domain is GAGVSQSPRYKVTKRGQDVALRCDPISGHVSLYWYRQALGQGPEFLTYFNYEAQQDKSGLPNDRFSAERPEGSISTLTIQRTEQRDSAMYRCASSNGPGFSGNTIYFGEGSWLTVV.

The chain recombines TRBV10-3 with TRBJ2-1; 12 positions agree with TRBD2. Germline CDR1 reads ENHRY; CDR2 reads SYGVKD. This CDR3 is 13 amino acids long. The V and J ends lost 10 bases and 10 bases, in that order; junction bases with no gene match: 8. CDR3 amino acids: CATTSGRGKEQFF. The CDR3 nucleotides read TGTGCCACGACTAGCGGGAGAGGGAAGGAGCAGTTCTTC.

The V call is TRBV18, the J call TRBJ1-5; a possible D gene is TRBD1 (5 bases). This CDR3 has 13 amino acids. Germline V gene lookup returns CDR1 KGHSH and CDR2 LQKENI. Trimming left V 6 bases short and J 2 bases short, with 8 bases between. CDR3 nucleotide sequence: TGTGCCAGCTCCGGGGGAGGCAATCAGCCCCAGCATTTT. Amino acid sequence: CASSGGGNQPQHF.

The chain is built from TRBV7-9 and TRBJ2-4, with a weak D call TRBD1 (5 bases). With 1 base removed from V and 5 bases from J, the gap between germline ends came to 9 bases. CDR3 length equals 14 residues. Per the germline V gene, CDR1 is SEHNR and CDR2 is FQNEAQ (reference sequence). The CDR3 here is CASSLDRSQNIQYF. In DNA form, the CDR3 reads TGTGCCAGCAGCTTAGACAGGTCCCAAAACATTCAGTACTTC.

The chain joins TRBV7-9 to TRBJ2-2; D uncertain. The CDR3 contains 17 residues. Trimming shortened V by 1 base and J by 3 bases, and 15 bases separated the two germline ends. CDR1 is SEHNR, CDR2 FQNEAQ, per germline (reference sequence). The CDR3 reads CASSLVVPVGYTGELFF. The CDR3, as DNA: TGTGCCAGCAGCTTAGTAGTCCCAGTAGGTTACACCGGGGAGCTGTTTTTT.

The chain is built from TRBV2 and TRBJ2-7; D possibly corresponds to TRBD1 (6 bases). There are 13 residues in the CDR3. Trimming pared 5 bases from V and 6 bases from J, leaving 14 bases between. Germline V gene data show CDR1 as SNHLY and CDR2 as FYNNEI. The CDR3 here is CASSSYPGAEQYV. The CDR3 DNA sequence: TGTGCCAGCAGTTCATATCCAGGGGCCGAGCAGTACGTC.

This clone was seen just once. The gene calls are TRBV18 and TRBJ1-2; 12 positions agree with TRBD1. V shed 2 bases, J shed 5 bases, and the junction held 9 bases outside the gene matches. The CDR3 runs to 17 residues. The germline V gene has CDR1 KGHSH and CDR2 LQKENI. CDR3 sequence (DNA): TGTGCCAGCTCACCAAATGGTCCGGGACAGGGGGCTTATGGCTACACCTTC. As protein: CASSPNGPGQGAYGYTF.

This chain links TRBV5-1 with TRBJ1-1, with a tentative D call TRBD1 (6 bases). V lost 0 bases and J lost 0, with 9 bases in between. Germline assignment: CDR1 SGHRS and CDR2 YFSETQ. There are 15 residues in the CDR3. This CDR3 reads CASSLGGGMNTEAFF. CDR3 nucleotides: TGCGCCAGCAGCTTGGGCGGGGGCATGAACACTGAAGCTTTCTTT.

The chain couples TRBV30 to TRBJ1-2; weak D call: TRBD1 (6 bases). Trimming stripped 3 bases from V and 6 bases from J, with 26 bases between. Germline CDR1 is GTSNPN and CDR2 is SVGIG (reference sequence). The CDR3 covers 17 residues. CDR3 DNA: TGTGCCTGGAGAGAAGGGGGGGTACTGGAAGCAAGAGATGGCTACACCTTC. It yields the protein CAWREGGVLEARDGYTF.

This sequence joins TRBV21-1 and TRBJ1-5; the table's D call of TRBD1 was not tested on the DNA. TRBV21-1 counts as a pseudogene. The CDR3 runs 15 residues. The CDR3 DNA reads as TGTGCCAGCAGCAACCGACAGGGTCGCAATCAGCCCCAGCATTTT. Protein product: CASSNRQGRNQPQHF.